The rows below give T cell receptor beta chains drawn from one sample of a study of breast tumors, draining lymph nodes, adjacent tissues. MiXCR was run by TCRdb on the multiplex PCR reads, yielding one entry per CDR3 protein. This sample has approximately 250,000 distinct CDR3 sequences, with roughly a third found just once. Sequencing was done on a sample of axillary lymph node tissue. The receptors originated from a female donor with breast cancer. Some clones in this sample may be carry-over from other donors' samples. The CDR3 runs from the conserved cysteine through the conserved F or W. The D gene is left open where the match is weak. Clone size appears in some rows only: once, few, many, or a class for an expanded clone.

>NA|TRBJ1-4|NA|17|TRBV7-9
CASSLSRRTGDNEKLFF
TGTGCCAGCAGCTTATCGAGGAGGACGGGGGACAATGAAAAACTGTTTTTT
>NA|TRBJ2-1|NA|13|TRBV6-1
CASERGAGDEQFF
TGTGCCAGCGAACGGGGGGCGGGGGATGAGCAGTTCTTC
>TRBD2|TRBJ2-1|many|16|TRBV20-1
CSAPDGRGGAYNEQFF
TGCAGTGCTCCCGACGGTCGGGGGGGGGCCTACAATGAGCAGTTCTTC
>TRBD2|TRBJ2-2|few|15|TRBV12-3/TRBV12-4
CASSFRLAGGGELFF
TGTGCCAGCAGTTTCCGTCTAGCGGGGGGCGGGGAGCTGTTTTTT
>NA|TRBJ1-3|once|14|TRBV24-1
CATNLPVSGNTIYF
TGTGCCACCAACCTTCCGGTCTCTGGAAACACCATATATTTT
>TRBD1|TRBJ1-5|few|15|TRBV7-2
CASSLQGGGNQPQHF
TGTGCCAGCAGCTTACAGGGGGGAGGGAATCAGCCCCAGCATTTT
>NA|TRBJ2-1|few|15|TRBV12-3/TRBV12-4
CASSREPSSYNEQFF
TGTGCCAGCAGTCGGGAGCCCTCCTCCTACAATGAGCAGTTCTTC
>TRBD2|TRBJ2-2|many|16|TRBV24-1
CATSDQDPGGPGELFF
TGTGCCACCAGTGACCAGGACCCGGGGGGGCCCGGGGAGCTGTTTTTT
>NA|TRBJ1-5|many|13|TRBV7-7
CASSLDQGQPQHF
TGTGCTAGCAGCTTAGATCAGGGCCAGCCCCAGCATTTT
>TRBD2|TRBJ2-3|few|15|TRBV6-1
CASKQAGVITDTQYF
TGTGCCAGCAAACAAGCGGGAGTCATCACAGATACGCAGTATTTT
>TRBD2|TRBJ2-1|many|14|TRBV20-1
CSARGAGPYNEQFF
TGCAGTGCTAGAGGAGCGGGACCCTACAATGAGCAGTTCTTC
>TRBD1|TRBJ1-4|many|14|TRBV7-8
CASSPRQGNEKLFF
TGTGCCAGCAGCCCGCGACAGGGTAATGAAAAACTGTTTTTT
>NA|TRBJ1-2|many|14|TRBV7-9
CASSLAVLNYGYTF
TGTGCCAGCAGCTTAGCGGTACTGAACTATGGCTACACCTTC
>TRBD2|TRBJ2-3|many|14|TRBV5-1
CASSSSGGANTQYF
TGCGCCAGCAGCTCGAGCGGGGGGGCTAATACGCAGTATTTT
>TRBD2|TRBJ2-2|many|14|TRBV24-1
CATRSGRTTGELFF
TGTGCCACCCGGAGCGGGAGGACCACCGGGGAGCTGTTTTTT
>TRBD1|TRBJ1-6|NA|18|TRBV7-7
CASSFTITGQGYNSPLHF
TGTGCTAGCAGTTTCACCATAACCGGACAGGGCTATAATTCACCCCTCCACTTT
>NA|TRBJ2-2|many|17|TRBV10-3
CAISETPGTTNTGELFF
TGTGCCATCAGTGAGACACCCGGGACAACGAACACCGGGGAGCTGTTTTTT
>NA|TRBJ1-6|NA|14|TRBV6-1
CASSLDRQLSPLHF
TGTGCCAGCAGTCTTGACCGACAACTCTCACCCCTCCACTTT
>NA|TRBJ2-7|many|13|TRBV5-1
CASSPDLSYEQYF
TGCGCCAGCAGCCCGGACCTCTCCTACGAGCAGTACTTC
>NA|TRBJ1-1|few|15|TRBV25-1
CASSEAEARAGHISF
TGTGCCAGCAGTGAGGCAGAAGCCCGGGCTGGGCACATCTCCTTT
>NA|TRBJ2-3|NA|12|TRBV7-3
CASSLKGKEKYF
TGTGCCAGCAGCTTGAAAGGAAAGGAGAAGTATTTT